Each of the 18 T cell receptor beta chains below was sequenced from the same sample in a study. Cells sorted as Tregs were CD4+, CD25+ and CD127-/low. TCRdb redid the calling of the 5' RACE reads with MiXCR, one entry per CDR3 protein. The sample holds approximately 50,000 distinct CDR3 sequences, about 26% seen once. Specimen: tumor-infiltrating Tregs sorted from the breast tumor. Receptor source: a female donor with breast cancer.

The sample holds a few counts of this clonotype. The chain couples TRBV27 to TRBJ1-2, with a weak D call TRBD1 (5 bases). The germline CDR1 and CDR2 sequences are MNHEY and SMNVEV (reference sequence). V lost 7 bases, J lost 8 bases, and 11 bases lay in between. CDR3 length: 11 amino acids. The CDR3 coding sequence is TGTGCCAGCACCGCCGGGGGAGGCTACACCTTC. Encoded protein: CASTAGGGYTF.

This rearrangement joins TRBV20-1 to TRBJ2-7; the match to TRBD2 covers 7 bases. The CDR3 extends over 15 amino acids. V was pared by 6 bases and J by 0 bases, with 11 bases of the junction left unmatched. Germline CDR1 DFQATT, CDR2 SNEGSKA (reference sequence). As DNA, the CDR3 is TGCAGTGCCACAGGAGTCCTAGCGGCCTCCTACGAGCAGTACTTC. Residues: CSATGVLAASYEQYF.

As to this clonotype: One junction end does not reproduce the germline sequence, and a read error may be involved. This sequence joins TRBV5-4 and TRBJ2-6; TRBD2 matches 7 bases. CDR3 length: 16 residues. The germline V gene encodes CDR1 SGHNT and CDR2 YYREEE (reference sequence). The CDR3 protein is CASSQGGWSGANVLTF. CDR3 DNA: TGTGCCAGCAGCCAGGGAGGGTGGTCTGGAGCCAACGTCCTGACTTTC.

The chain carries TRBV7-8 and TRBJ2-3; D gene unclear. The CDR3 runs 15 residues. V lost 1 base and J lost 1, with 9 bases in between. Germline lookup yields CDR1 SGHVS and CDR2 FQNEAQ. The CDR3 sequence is CASSLEVQRTDTQYF. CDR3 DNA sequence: TGTGCCAGCAGCTTAGAGGTCCAACGCACAGATACGCAGTATTTT.

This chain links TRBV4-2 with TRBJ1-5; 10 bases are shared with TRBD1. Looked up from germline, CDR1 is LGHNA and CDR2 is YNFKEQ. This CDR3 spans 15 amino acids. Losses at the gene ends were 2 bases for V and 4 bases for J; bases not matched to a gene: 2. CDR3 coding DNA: TGTGCCAGCAGCCAACAGGGACAGGGGAATCAGCCCCAGCATTTT. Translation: CASSQQGQGNQPQHF.

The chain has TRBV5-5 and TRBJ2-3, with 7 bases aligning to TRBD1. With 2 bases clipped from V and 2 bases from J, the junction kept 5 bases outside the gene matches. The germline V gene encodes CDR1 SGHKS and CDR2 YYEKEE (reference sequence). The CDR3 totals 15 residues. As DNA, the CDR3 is TGTGCCAGCAGCTTCGGGACAGTCCTCACAGATACGCAGTATTTT. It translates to CASSFGTVLTDTQYF.

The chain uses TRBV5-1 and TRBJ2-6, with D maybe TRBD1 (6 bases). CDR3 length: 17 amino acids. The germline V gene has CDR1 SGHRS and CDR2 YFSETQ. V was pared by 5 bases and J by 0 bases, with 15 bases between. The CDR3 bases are TGCGCCAGCAGACTACAGGGACCGAGCTCTGGGGCCAACGTCCTGACTTTC. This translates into CASRLQGPSSGANVLTF.

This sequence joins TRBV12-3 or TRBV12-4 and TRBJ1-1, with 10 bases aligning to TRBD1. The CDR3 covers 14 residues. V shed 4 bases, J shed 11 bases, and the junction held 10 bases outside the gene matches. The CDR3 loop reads CASSSTRTGGEAFF. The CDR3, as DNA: TGTGCCAGCAGTTCCACCCGGACAGGGGGTGAGGCTTTCTTT.

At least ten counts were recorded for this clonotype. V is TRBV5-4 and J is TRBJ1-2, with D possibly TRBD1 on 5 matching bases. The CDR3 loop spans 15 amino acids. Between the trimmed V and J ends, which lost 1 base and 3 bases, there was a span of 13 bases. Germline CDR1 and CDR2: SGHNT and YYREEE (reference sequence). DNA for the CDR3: TGTGCCAGCAGCTTGACAATAAGGGGTGACTATGGCTACACCTTC. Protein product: CASSLTIRGDYGYTF.

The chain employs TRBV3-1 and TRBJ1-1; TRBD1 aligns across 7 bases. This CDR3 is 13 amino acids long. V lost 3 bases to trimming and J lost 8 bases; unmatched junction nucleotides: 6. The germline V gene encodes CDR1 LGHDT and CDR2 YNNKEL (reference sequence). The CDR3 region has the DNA TGTGCCAGCAGCCAGAGGGACAGCGGAGAAGCTTTCTTT. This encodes CASSQRDSGEAFF. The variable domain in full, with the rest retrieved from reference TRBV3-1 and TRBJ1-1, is DTAVSQTPKYLVTQMGNDKSIKCEQNLGHDTMYWYKQDSKKFLKIMFSYNNKELIINETVPNRFSPKSPDKAHLNLHINSLELGDSAVYFCASSQRDSGEAFFGQGTRLTVV.

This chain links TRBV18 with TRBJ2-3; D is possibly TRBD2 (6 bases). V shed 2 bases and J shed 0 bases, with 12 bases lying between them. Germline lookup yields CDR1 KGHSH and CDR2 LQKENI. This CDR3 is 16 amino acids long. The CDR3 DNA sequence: TGTGCCAGCTCACCAAGCCAGCGGGCTAGCACAGATACGCAGTATTTT. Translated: CASSPSQRASTDTQYF. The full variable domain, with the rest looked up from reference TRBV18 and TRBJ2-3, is NAGVMQNPRHLVRRRGQEARLRCSPMKGHSHVYWYRQLPEEGLKFMVYLQKENIIDESGMPKERFSAEFPKEGPSILRIQQVVRGDSAAYFCASSPSQRASTDTQYFGPGTRLTVL.

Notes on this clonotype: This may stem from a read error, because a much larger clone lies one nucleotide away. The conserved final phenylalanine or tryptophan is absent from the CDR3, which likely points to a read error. CDR3 DNA: TGCGCCAGCAGCCAATCGGGACAAGGACTACGCGGCTACACCCTC. As protein: CASSQSGQGLRGYTL. The V call is TRBV4-3, the J call TRBJ1-2; tentatively, D is TRBD1 (6 bases). In germline, CDR1 is LGHNA, CDR2 YSLEER. Trimming shortened V by 2 bases and J by 8 bases, and 18 bases separated the two germline ends. The CDR3 is 15 amino acids.

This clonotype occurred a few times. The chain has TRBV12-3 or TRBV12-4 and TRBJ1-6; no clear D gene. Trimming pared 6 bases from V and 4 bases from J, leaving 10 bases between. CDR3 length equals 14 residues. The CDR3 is CASRLQLYNSPLHF. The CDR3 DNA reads TGTGCCAGCAGGCTACAGCTTTATAATTCACCCCTCCACTTT.

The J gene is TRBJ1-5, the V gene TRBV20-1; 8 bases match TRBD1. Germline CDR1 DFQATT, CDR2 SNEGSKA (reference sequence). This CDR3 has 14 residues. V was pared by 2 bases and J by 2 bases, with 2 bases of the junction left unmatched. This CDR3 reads CSARQQGGNQPQHF. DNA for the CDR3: TGCAGTGCTAGACAACAGGGGGGCAATCAGCCCCAGCATTTT.

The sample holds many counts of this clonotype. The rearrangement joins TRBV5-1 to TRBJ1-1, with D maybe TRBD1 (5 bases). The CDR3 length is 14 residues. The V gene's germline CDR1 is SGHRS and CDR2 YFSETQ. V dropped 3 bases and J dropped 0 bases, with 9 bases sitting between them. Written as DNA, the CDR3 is TGCGCCAGCAGCTCTCAGGGACTGAACACTGAAGCTTTCTTT. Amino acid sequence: CASSSQGLNTEAFF.

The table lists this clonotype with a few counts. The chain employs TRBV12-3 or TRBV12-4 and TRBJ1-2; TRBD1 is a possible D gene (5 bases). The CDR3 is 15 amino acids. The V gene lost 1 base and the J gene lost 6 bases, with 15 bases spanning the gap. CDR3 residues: CASSLGGRDPNGYTF. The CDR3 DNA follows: TGTGCCAGCAGTTTAGGTGGCAGGGACCCCAATGGCTACACCTTC.

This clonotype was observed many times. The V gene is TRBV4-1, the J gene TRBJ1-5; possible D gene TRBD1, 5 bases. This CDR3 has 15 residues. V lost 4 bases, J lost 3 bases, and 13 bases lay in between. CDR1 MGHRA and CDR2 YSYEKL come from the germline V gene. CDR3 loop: CASSRAGRHNQPQHF. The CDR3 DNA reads TGCGCCAGCAGCCGGGCAGGGAGACACAATCAGCCCCAGCATTTT.

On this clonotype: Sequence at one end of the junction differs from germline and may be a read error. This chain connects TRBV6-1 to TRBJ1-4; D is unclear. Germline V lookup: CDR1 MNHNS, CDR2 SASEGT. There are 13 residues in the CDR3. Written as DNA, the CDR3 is TGTGCCAGCAATGGGCAGCCTAATGTAAAACTGTTTTTT. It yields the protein CASNGQPNVKLFF.